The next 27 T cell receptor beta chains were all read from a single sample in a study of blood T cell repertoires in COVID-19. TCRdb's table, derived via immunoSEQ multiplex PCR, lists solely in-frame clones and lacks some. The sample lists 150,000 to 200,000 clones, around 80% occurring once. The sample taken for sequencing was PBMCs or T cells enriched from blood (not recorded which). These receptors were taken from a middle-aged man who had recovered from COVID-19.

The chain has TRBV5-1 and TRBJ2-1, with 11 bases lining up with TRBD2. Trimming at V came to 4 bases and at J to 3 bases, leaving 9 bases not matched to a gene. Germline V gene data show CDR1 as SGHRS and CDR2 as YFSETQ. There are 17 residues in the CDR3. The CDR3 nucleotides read TGCGCCAGCAGCCGGGTGACTAGCGGGGACAACTACAATGAGCAGTTCTTC. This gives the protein CASSRVTSGDNYNEQFF.

CDR3 bases: TGTGCCAGCAGCCTTACCAGGGGGCGTATGGCCAATCAGCCCCAGCATTTT. It specifies CASSLTRGRMANQPQHF. The chain links TRBV28 to TRBJ1-5; 8 bases line up with TRBD1. The ends lost 6 bases at V and 3 bases at J; junction bases unmatched: 13. Germline V gene lookup returns CDR1 MDHEN and CDR2 SYDVKM. The CDR3 extends over 17 amino acids.

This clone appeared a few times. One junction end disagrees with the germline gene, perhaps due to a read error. As DNA, the CDR3 is TGTGCCAGCAGCAAACAGGGTAGCGATCAGCCCCAGCATTTT. Translated, it gives CASSKQGSDQPQHF. The chain is built from TRBV14 and TRBJ1-5; D perhaps matches TRBD1 (6 bases). Germline lookup yields CDR1 SGHDN and CDR2 FVKESK. This CDR3 comprises 14 residues.

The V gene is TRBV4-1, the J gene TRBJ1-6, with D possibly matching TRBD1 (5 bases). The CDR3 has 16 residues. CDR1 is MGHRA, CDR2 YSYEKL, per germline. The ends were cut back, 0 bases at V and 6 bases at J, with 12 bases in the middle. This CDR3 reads CASSQDATVTNSPLHF. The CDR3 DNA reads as TGCGCCAGCAGCCAAGACGCGACAGTAACTAATTCACCCCTCCACTTT.

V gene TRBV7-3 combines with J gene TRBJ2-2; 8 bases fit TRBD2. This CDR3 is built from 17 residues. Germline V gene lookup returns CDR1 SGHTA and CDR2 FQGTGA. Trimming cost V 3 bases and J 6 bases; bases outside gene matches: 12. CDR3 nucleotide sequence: TGTGCCAGCAGCTTCCGGGGGTCTAGCGGGCACGCCGGGGAGCTGTTTTTT. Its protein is CASSFRGSSGHAGELFF.

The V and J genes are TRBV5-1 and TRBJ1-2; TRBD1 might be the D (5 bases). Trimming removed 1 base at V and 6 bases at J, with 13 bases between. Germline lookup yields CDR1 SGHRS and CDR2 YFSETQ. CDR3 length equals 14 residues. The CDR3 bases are TGCGCCAGCAGCTTGCAGGCAGGGAATAATGGCTACACCTTC. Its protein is CASSLQAGNNGYTF. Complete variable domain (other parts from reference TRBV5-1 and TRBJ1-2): KAGVTQTPRYLIKTRGQQVTLSCSPISGHRSVSWYQQTPGQGLQFLFEYFSETQRNKGNFPGRFSGRQFSNSRSEMNVSTLELGDSALYLCASSLQAGNNGYTFGSGTRLTVV.

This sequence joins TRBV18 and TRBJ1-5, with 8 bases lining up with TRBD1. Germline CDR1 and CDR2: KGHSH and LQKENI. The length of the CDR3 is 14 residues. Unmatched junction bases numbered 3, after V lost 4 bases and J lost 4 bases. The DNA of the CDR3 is TGTGCCAGCTCACTTGGACAGGGTAATCAGCCCCAGCATTTT. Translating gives CASSLGQGNQPQHF.

CDR3 in amino acids: CASSFLAGGGSTDTQYF. The CDR3 bases are TGTGCCAGCAGTTTCCTCGCCGGGGGGGGGAGCACAGATACGCAGTATTTT. The V gene is TRBV28, the J gene TRBJ2-3; 8 bases are shared with TRBD2. This CDR3 has 17 residues. Germline lookup yields CDR1 MDHEN and CDR2 SYDVKM. J lost 0 bases, V lost 3 bases, and 8 bases had no gene match.

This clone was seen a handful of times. The CDR3 sequence is CSVENKTGSYVGYTF. For the CDR3, the DNA is TGCAGCGTTGAAAACAAGACAGGGTCCTATGTTGGCTACACCTTC. The rearrangement uses TRBV29-1 and TRBJ1-2; 7 bases line up with TRBD1. The germline V gene encodes CDR1 SQVTM and CDR2 ANQGSEA. CDR3 length: 15 amino acids. Trimming removed 2 bases from V and 7 bases from J; junction bases left unmatched: 13. Drawing the rest from reference TRBV29-1 and TRBJ1-2, the complete variable domain is SAVISQKPSRDICQRGTSLTIQCQVDSQVTMMFWYRQQPGQSLTLIATANQGSEATYESGFVIDKFPISRPNLTFSTLTVSNMSPEDSSIYLCSVENKTGSYVGYTFGSGTRLTVV.

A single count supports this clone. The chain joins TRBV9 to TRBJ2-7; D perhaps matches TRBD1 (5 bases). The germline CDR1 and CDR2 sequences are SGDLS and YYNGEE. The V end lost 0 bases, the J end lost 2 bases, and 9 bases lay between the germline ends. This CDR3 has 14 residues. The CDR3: CASSVGTSTYEQYF. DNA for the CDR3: TGTGCCAGCAGCGTAGGGACATCAACCTACGAGCAGTACTTC. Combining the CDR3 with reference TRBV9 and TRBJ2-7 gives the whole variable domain DSGVTQTPKHLITATGQRVTLRCSPRSGDLSVYWYQQSLDQGLQFLIQYYNGEERAKGNILERFSAQQFPDLHSELNLSSLELGDSALYFCASSVGTSTYEQYFGPGTRLTVT.

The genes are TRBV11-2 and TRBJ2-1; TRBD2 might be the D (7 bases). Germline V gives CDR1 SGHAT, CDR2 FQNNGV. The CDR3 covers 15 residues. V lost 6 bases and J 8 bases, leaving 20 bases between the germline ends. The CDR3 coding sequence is TGTGCCAGCAGACCGCCGGGGGGCAGTGTTGATGAGCAGTTCTTC. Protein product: CASRPPGGSVDEQFF.

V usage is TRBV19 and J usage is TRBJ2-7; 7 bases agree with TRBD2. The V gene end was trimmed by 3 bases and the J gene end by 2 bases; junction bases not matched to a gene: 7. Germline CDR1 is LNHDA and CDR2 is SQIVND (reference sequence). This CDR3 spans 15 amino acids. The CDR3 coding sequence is TGTGCCAGTAGTATTCGGGCTAGCGGAACCTACGAGCAGTACTTC. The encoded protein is CASSIRASGTYEQYF. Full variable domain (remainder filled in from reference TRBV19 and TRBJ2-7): DGGITQSPKYLFRKEGQNVTLSCEQNLNHDAMYWYRQDPGQGLRLIYYSQIVNDFQKGDIAEGYSVSREKKESFPLTVTSAQKNPTAFYLCASSIRASGTYEQYFGPGTRLTVT.

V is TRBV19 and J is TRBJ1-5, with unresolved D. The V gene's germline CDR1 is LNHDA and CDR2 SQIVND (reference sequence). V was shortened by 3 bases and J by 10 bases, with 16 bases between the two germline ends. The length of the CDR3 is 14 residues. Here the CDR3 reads CASSIKGWETPQHF. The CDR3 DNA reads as TGTGCCAGTAGTATTAAAGGCTGGGAGACACCCCAGCATTTT.

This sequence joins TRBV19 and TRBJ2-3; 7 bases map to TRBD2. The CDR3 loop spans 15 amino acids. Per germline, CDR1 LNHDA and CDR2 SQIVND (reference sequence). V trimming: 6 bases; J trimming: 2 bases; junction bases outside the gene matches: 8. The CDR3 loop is CASRPKREVTDTQYF. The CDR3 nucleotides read TGTGCCAGTAGACCTAAGCGGGAAGTCACAGATACGCAGTATTTT.

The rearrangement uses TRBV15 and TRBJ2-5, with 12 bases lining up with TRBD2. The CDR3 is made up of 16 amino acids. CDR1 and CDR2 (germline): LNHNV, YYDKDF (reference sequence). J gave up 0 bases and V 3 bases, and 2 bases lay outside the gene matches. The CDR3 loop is CATSSGTSGYQETQYF. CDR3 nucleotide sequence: TGTGCCACCAGCAGCGGGACTAGCGGGTACCAAGAGACCCAGTACTTC.

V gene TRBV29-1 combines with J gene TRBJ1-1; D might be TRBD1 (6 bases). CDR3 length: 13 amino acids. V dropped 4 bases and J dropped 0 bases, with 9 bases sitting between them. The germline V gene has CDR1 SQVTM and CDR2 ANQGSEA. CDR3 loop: CSVAQGMNTEAFF. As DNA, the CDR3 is TGCAGCGTTGCCCAGGGGATGAACACTGAAGCTTTCTTT.

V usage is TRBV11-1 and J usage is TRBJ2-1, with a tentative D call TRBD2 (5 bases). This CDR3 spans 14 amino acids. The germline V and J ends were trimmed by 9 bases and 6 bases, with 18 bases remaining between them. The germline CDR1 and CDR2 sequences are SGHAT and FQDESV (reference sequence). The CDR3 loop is CASHPFRGSNEQFF. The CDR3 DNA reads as TGTGCCAGTCATCCTTTTCGAGGGAGCAATGAGCAGTTCTTC.

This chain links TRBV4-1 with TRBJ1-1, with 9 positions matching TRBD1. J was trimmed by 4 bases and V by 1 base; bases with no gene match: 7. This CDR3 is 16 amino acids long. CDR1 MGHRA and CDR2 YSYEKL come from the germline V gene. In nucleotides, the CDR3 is TGCGCCAGCAGCCAAGGTGGACAGGGGAGGCGCACTGAAGCTTTCTTT. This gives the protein CASSQGGQGRRTEAFF.

The CDR3 here is CASSLRVRQGVSPTGELFF. DNA of the CDR3: TGTGCCAGCAGCTTGCGAGTAAGACAGGGGGTATCCCCGACCGGGGAGCTGTTTTTT. J is TRBJ2-2 and V is TRBV5-5, with TRBD1 matching 9 bases. CDR3 length equals 19 residues. The J segment lost 5 bases and the V segment lost 1 base, leaving 15 bases of the junction unmatched. CDR1 is SGHKS and CDR2 is YYEKEE in the germline V gene (reference sequence). Full variable domain (rest looked up from reference TRBV5-5 and TRBJ2-2): DAGVTQSPTHLIKTRGQQVTLRCSPISGHKSVSWYQQVLGQGPQFIFQYYEKEERGRGNFPDRFSARQFPNYSSELNVNALLLGDSALYLCASSLRVRQGVSPTGELFFGEGSRLTVL.

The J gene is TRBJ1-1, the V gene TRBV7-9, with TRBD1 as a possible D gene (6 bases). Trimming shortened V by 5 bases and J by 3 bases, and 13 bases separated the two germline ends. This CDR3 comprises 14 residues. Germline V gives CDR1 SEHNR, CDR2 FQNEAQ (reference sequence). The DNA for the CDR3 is TGTGCCAGCAGCCCCGGGAAGGGGGACACTGAAGCTTTCTTT. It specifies CASSPGKGDTEAFF.

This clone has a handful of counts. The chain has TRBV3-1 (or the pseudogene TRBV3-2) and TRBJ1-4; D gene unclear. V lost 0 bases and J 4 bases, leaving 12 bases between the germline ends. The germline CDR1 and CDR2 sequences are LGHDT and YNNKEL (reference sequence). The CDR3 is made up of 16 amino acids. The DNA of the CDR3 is TGTGCCAGCAGCCAAGAGTTAACAGTTTTTAATGAAAAACTGTTTTTT. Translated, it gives CASSQELTVFNEKLFF.

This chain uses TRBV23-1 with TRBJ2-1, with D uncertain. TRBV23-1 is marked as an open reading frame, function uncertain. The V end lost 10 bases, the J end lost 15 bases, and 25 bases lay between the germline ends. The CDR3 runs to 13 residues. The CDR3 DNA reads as TGCGCCATGCGGCTCTCGATCGGCCAGTTATTGTTCTTC. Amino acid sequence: CAMRLSIGQLLFF.

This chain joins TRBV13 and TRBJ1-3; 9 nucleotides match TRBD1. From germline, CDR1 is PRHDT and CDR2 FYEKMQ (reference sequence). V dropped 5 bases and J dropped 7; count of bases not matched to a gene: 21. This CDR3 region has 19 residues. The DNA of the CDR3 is TGTGCCAGCAGCCATACTACCGGGACAGGGACCTCTTTCGGGAACACCATATATTTT. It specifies CASSHTTGTGTSFGNTIYF.

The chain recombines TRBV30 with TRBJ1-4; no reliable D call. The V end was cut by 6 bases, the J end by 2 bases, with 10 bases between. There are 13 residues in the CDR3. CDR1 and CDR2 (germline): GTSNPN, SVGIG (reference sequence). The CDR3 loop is CACRTATNEKLFF. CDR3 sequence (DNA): TGTGCCTGCCGGACTGCGACTAATGAAAAACTGTTTTTT.

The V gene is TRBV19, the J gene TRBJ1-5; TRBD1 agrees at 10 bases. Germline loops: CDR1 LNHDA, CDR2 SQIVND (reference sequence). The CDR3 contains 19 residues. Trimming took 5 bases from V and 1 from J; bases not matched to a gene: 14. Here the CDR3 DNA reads TGTGCCAGTAGTGCCATAGGCTTTGGGACAGGGGTCAGCAATCAGCCCCAGCATTTT. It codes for CASSAIGFGTGVSNQPQHF.

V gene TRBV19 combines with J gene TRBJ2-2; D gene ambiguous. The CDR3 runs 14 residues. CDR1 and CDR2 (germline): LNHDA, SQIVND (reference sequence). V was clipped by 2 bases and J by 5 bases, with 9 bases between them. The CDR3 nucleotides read TGTGCCAGTAGTATAAACAGAAGGACCGGGGAGCTGTTTTTT. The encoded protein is CASSINRRTGELFF. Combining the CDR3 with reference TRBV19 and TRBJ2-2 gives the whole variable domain DGGITQSPKYLFRKEGQNVTLSCEQNLNHDAMYWYRQDPGQGLRLIYYSQIVNDFQKGDIAEGYSVSREKKESFPLTVTSAQKNPTAFYLCASSINRRTGELFFGEGSRLTVL.

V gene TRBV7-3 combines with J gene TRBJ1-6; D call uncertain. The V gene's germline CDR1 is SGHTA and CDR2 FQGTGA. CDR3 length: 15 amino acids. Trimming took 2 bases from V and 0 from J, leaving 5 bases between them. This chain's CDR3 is CASSLYSSYNSPLHF. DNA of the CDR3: TGTGCCAGCAGCTTATATAGCTCCTATAATTCACCCCTCCACTTT.